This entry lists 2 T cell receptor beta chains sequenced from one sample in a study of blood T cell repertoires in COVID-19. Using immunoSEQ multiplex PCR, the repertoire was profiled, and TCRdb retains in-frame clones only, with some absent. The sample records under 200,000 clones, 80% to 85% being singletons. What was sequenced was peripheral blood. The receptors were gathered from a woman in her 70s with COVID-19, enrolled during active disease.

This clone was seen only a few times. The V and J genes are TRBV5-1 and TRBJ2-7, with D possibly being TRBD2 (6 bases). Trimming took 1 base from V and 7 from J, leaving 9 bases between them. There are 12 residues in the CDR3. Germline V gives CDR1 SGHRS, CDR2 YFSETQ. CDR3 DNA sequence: TGCGCCAGCAGCTTGCGGGGGAGGGAGCAGTACTTC. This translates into CASSLRGREQYF.

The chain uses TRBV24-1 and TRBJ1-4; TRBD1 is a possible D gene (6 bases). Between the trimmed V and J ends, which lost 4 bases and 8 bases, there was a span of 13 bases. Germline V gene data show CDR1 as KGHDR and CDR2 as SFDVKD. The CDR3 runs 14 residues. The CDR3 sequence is CATSETGSGEKLFF. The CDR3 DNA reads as TGTGCCACCAGTGAAACAGGGTCGGGAGAAAAACTGTTTTTT.